This is a list of T cell receptor beta chains from one sample in a study of T cell changes during pregnancy in multiple sclerosis. Sequencing used immunoSEQ multiplex PCR; TCRdb keeps in-frame clones, though not all of them. Altogether 100,000 or so clones are present, about 92% being singletons, with the ten largest covering more than 0.95%. This material consisted of peripheral blood, taken in the second trimester of pregnancy. The receptors were sampled from a female donor with multiple sclerosis, enrolled in a pregnancy study. CDR3s include the opening cysteine and the closing phenylalanine or tryptophan. A D gene is named only where the DNA matches it firmly. Clone size is not always given. Where it is, it says once, few, many or a class for expanded clones.

d_gene,v_gene,abundance,j_gene,CDR3aa,CDR3nt
TRBD1,TRBV7-3,NA,TRBJ2-2,CASSPQGVPGELFF,TGTGCCAGCAGCCCACAGGGGGTCCCCGGGGAGCTGTTTTTT
NA,TRBV9,NA,TRBJ1-1,CASSVEQGRTEAFF,TGTGCCAGCAGCGTAGAGCAGGGGCGGACTGAAGCTTTCTTT
TRBD1,TRBV4-1,NA,TRBJ1-4,CASSLQGTGSYEKLFF,TGCGCCAGCAGCCTACAAGGGACAGGGAGTTATGAAAAACTGTTTTTT
NA,TRBV5-5,once,TRBJ1-2,CASSSGGFGYTF,TGTGCCAGCAGCTCCGGGGGATTTGGCTACACCTTC
TRBD1,TRBV27,NA,TRBJ1-5,CASRNRDRANQPQHF,TGTGCCAGCAGAAACCGGGACAGGGCTAATCAGCCCCAGCATTTT
NA,TRBV2,NA,TRBJ2-7,CASRSGFPYEQYF,TGTGCCAGCAGATCGGGTTTCCCCTACGAGCAGTACTTC
NA,TRBV6-5,NA,TRBJ2-7,CASSPPQGGPYEQYF,TGTGCCAGCAGTCCCCCTCAGGGAGGCCCCTACGAGCAGTACTTC
NA,TRBV5-1,NA,TRBJ1-4,CASSLVFGLRNEKLFF,TGCGCCAGCAGCTTGGTATTTGGTTTGCGAAATGAAAAACTGTTTTTT
NA,TRBV15,once,TRBJ1-5,CATSRDGGVGEPQHF,TGTGCCACCAGCAGAGATGGGGGGGTTGGGGAGCCCCAGCATTTT
NA,TRBV6-7,NA,TRBJ2-7,CASSLKGGCDYEQYF,TGTGCCAGCAGTCTCAAAGGGGGTTGTGATTACGAGCAGTACTTC
NA,TRBV6-1,once,TRBJ1-2,CASSEARASGGYGYTF,TGTGCCAGCAGTGAGGCGCGGGCCTCGGGGGGCTATGGCTACACCTTC
TRBD2,TRBV10-3,NA,TRBJ2-7,CAISESAGVWEQYF,TGTGCCATCAGTGAGTCGGCGGGGGTGTGGGAGCAGTACTTC
NA,TRBV12-5,NA,TRBJ1-2,CASGLDGGNYGYTF,TGTGCTAGTGGTTTGGACGGGGGTAACTATGGCTACACCTTC